This TCR beta chain was documented in a study of cytomegalovirus exposure and HLA in healthy donors. A remark on this clone: What it recognizes is unknown.

Study outcomes and limitations: A later analysis by the authors found several of the most significant clusters apparently linked to common viral pathogens. Researchers reported that a few CMV-associated chains were confirmed in vitro as CMV antigen-specific.

With 60 Vbeta and 13 Jbeta primers, the PCR was carried out. Per the authors' pipeline: An analysis performed later counted 74 million or so unique TCR beta chains (around 11 million of them shared). Profiled with immunoSEQ multiplex PCR; TCRdb holds only in-frame clones, not every one. V and J calls and clone size are as listed in that table; D and trimming were resolved from the DNA. The sample lists about 90,000 clones, approximately 69% occurring once. The CDR3 is made up of 15 amino acids. V lost 9 bases and J lost 1; bases outside the gene matches: 9. Germline V gives CDR1 MNHEY, CDR2 SMNVEV (reference sequence).

The clonotype comes from a woman between 50 and 59 years old in good health and CMV-seropositive. The chain uses TRBV27 and TRBJ1-2, with 9 nucleotides matching TRBD1. The sample consisted of PBMCs. The CDR3 DNA reads as TGTGCCAGGGAGGGACAGGGAAGGAGTAACTATGGCTACACCTTC. The encoded protein is CAREGQGRSNYGYTF.